Presented here are 4 T cell receptor beta chains from one specimen sequenced in a study of technical replicates of blood from a handful of donors. The repertoire was sequenced with immunoSEQ multiplex PCR; TCRdb's copy has only in-frame clones and lacks some. The data contain approximately 13,000 clones, approximately 80% of them singletons. Sequencing was carried out using PBMCs. The source of these receptors is a human donor in good health.

The gene calls are TRBV27 and TRBJ1-2, with 9 bases lining up with TRBD1. Looked up from germline, CDR1 is MNHEY and CDR2 is SMNVEV (reference sequence). The trim removed 5 bases at V and 4 bases at J, leaving 11 bases unmatched. The CDR3 is 16 residues long. CDR3 nucleotide sequence: TGTGCCAGCAGTCTTCGGGGACAGGGATTGATCTATGGCTACACCTTC. Translating it yields CASSLRGQGLIYGYTF.

J is TRBJ2-1 and V is TRBV5-4; 14 bases agree with TRBD2. Per germline, CDR1 SGHNT and CDR2 YYREEE (reference sequence). The CDR3 sequence is 19 residues long. Trimming took 4 bases from V and 9 from J; bases not matched to a gene: 18. CDR3 DNA: TGTGCCAGCAGCGCGGGACTAGCGGGAGCACAAGTACAGGGGGGTGAGCAGTTCTTC. Translated: CASSAGLAGAQVQGGEQFF.

The chain joins TRBV5-1 to TRBJ1-3; unclear D gene. The CDR3 is made up of 14 amino acids. V shed 2 bases and J shed 0 bases, with 6 bases lying between them. Germline V lookup: CDR1 SGHRS, CDR2 YFSETQ. CDR3 in amino acids: CASSFTFSGNTIYF. The CDR3 bases are TGCGCCAGCAGCTTTACATTCTCTGGAAACACCATATATTTT.

This chain links TRBV27 with TRBJ1-1, with 7 nucleotides matching TRBD1. Germline CDR1 MNHEY, CDR2 SMNVEV (reference sequence). The ends lost 6 bases at V and 3 bases at J; junction bases unmatched: 10. The CDR3 length is 15 residues. The DNA of the CDR3 is TGTGCCAGCAGCTATCTCCGGAGGGGGCACACTGAAGCTTTCTTT. Residues: CASSYLRRGHTEAFF.